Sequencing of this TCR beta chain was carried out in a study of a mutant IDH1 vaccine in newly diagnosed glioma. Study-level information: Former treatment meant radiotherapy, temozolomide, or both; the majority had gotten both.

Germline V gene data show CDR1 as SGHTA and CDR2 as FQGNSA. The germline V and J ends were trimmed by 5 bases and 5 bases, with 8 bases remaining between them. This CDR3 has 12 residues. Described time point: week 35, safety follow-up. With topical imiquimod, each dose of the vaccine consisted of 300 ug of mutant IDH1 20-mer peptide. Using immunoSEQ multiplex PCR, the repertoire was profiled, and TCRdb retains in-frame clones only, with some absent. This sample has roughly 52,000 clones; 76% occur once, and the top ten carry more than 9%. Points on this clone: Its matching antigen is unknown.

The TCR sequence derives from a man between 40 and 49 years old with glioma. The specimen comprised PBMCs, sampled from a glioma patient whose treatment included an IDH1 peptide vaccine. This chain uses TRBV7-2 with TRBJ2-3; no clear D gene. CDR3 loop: CASSPSGDTQYF. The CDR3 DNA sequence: TGTGCCAGCAGCCCATCAGGAGATACGCAGTATTTT.